This T cell receptor (beta chain) is drawn from a study of T cells after yellow fever vaccination. TCRdb called the 5' RACE reads again in MiXCR, with one record for every CDR3 protein. The table shows tens of thousands of distinct CDR3 sequences, with about 7.3% occurring only once. The CDR3 has 16 amino acids. Deletions cut 5 bases from V and 4 bases from J, with 17 bases between. The sample holds many counts of this clonotype. Sequencing used CD8+ T cells sorted from PBMCs, obtained more than 8 days after the first yellow fever vaccination. This TCR was sampled from a man younger than 30 who received the YFV17D yellow fever vaccine. The rearrangement uses TRBV12-3 or TRBV12-4 and TRBJ1-4; weak D call: TRBD1 (5 bases). CDR3 DNA: TGTGCCAGCAGTCCCCGGGGGAGGGGTGATAATGAAAAACTGTTTTTT. Translated, it gives CASSPRGRGDNEKLFF.